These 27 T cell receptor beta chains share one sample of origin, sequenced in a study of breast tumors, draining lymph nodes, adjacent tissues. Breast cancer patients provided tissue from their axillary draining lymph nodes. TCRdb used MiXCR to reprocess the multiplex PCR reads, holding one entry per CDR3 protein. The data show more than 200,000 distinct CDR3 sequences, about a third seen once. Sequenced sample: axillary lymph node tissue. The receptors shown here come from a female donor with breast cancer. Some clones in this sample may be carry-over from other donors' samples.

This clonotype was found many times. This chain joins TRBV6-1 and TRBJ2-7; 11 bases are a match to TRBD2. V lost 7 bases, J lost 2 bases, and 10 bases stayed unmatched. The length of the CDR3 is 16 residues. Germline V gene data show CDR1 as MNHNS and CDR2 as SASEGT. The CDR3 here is CASILMLAGGPYEQYF. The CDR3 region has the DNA TGTGCCAGCATTTTAATGCTAGCGGGAGGCCCCTACGAGCAGTACTTC.

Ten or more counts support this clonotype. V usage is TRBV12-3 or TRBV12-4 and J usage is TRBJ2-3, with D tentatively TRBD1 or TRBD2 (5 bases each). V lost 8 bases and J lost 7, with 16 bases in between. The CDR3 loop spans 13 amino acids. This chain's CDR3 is CASRPGDGNTQYF. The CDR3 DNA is TGTGCCAGCCGACCTGGGGACGGGAATACGCAGTATTTT.

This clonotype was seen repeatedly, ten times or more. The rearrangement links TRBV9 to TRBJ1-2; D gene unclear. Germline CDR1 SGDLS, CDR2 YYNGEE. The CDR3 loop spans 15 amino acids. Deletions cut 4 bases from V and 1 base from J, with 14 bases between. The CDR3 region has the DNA TGTGCCAGCAGCCCCCGGAGGGAATTTAACTATGGCTACACCTTC. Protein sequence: CASSPRREFNYGYTF.

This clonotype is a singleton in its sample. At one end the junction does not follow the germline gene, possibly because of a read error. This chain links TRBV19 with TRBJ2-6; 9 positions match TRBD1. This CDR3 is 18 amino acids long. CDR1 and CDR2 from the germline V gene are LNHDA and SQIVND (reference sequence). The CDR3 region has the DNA TGTGCCAGTAGTACGAATGGACAGGGGTTTGGTGGGGCCAACGTCCCGACTTTC. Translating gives CASSTNGQGFGGANVPTF.

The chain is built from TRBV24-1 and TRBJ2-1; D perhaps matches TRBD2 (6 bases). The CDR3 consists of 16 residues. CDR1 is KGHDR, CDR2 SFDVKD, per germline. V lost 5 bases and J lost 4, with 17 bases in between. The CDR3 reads CATSAPGSGKYNEQFF. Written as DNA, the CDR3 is TGTGCCACCAGTGCCCCCGGTAGCGGAAAGTACAATGAGCAGTTCTTC.

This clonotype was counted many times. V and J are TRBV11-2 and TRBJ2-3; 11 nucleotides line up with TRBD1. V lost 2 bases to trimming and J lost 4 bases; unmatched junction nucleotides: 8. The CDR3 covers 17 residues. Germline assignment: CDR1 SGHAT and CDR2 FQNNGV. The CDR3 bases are TGTGCCAGCAGCTTACGTCCGGTGGGACAGGGGGCAGATACGCAGTATTTT. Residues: CASSLRPVGQGADTQYF.

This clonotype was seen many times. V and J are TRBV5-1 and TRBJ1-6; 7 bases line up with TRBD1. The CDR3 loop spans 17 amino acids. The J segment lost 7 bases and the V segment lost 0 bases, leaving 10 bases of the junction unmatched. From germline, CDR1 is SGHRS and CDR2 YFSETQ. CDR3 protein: CASSLAGTRGSNSPLHF. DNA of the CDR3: TGCGCCAGCAGCTTGGCCGGGACCAGGGGGTCCAATTCACCCCTCCACTTT.

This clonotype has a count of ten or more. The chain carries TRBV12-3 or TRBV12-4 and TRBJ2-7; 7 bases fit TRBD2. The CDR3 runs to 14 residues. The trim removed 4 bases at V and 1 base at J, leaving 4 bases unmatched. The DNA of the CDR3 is TGTGCCAGCAGTTCCGCTAGCGGATCCTACGAGCAGTACTTC. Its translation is CASSSASGSYEQYF.

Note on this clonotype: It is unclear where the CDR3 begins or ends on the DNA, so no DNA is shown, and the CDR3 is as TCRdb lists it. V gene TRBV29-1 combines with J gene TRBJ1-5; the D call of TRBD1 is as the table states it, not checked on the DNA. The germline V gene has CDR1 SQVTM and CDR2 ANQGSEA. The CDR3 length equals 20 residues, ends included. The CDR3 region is CSDFRDRDLRAVLRAGHQHF.

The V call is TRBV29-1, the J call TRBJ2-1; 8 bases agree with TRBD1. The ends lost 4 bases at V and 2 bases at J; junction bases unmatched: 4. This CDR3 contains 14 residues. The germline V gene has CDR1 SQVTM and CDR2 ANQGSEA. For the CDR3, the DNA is TGCAGCGTTGCGGGACAGGCGCCCTACAATGAGCAGTTCTTC. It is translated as CSVAGQAPYNEQFF.

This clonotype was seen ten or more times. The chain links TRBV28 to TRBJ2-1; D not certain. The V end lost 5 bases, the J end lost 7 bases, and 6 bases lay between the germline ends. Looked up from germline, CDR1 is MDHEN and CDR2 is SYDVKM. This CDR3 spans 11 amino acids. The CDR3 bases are TGTGCCAGCAGTCCCAATAATGAGCAGTTCTTC. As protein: CASSPNNEQFF.

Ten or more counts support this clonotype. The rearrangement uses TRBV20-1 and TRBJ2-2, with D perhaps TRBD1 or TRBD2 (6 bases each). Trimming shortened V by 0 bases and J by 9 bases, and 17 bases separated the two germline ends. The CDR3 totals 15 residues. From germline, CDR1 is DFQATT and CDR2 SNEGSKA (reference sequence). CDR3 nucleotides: TGCAGTGCTAGAGATCCGAGGGGGGTGGAGCGGGAGCTGTTTTTT. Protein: CSARDPRGVERELFF.

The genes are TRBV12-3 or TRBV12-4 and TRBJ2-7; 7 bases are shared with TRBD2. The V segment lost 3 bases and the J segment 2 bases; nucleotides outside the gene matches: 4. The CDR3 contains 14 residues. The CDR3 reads CASSFASGPYEQYF. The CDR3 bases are TGTGCCAGCAGTTTCGCTAGCGGCCCCTACGAGCAGTACTTC.

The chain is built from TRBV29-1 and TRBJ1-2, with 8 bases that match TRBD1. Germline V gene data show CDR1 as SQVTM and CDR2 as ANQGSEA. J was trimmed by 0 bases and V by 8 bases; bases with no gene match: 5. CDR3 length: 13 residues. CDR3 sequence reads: CSQVQGANYGYTF. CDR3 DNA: TGCAGCCAAGTACAGGGGGCTAACTATGGCTACACCTTC. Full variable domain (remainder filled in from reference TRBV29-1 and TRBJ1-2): SAVISQKPSRDICQRGTSLTIQCQVDSQVTMMFWYRQQPGQSLTLIATANQGSEATYESGFVIDKFPISRPNLTFSTLTVSNMSPEDSSIYLCSQVQGANYGYTFGSGTRLTVV.

DNA for the CDR3: TGCGCCAGCAGCCATTCGCCGGGACAGGGACTGTACGAGCAGTACTTC. It encodes CASSHSPGQGLYEQYF. V gene TRBV4-3 combines with J gene TRBJ2-7; 9 bases align to TRBD1. V lost 3 bases, J lost 4 bases, and 10 bases stayed unmatched. Per germline, CDR1 LGHNA and CDR2 YSLEER. The CDR3 runs to 16 residues.

The CDR3 DNA follows: TGTGCCAGCAGTTACTCGACCCGAGACAAAAACATTCAGTACTTC. It is translated as CASSYSTRDKNIQYF. The genes are TRBV6-2 or TRBV6-3 and TRBJ2-4; no definite D call. CDR1 is MNHEY, CDR2 SVGEGT, per germline. The length of the CDR3 is 15 residues. Between the trimmed V and J ends, which lost 0 bases and 3 bases, there was a span of 9 bases.

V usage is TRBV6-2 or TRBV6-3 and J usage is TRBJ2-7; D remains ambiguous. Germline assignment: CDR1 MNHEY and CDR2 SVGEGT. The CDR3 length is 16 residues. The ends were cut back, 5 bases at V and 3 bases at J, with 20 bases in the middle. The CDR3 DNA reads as TGTGCCAGCAGTCACTTGACTGGCGGCCTACGCTACGAGCAGTACTTC. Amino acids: CASSHLTGGLRYEQYF.

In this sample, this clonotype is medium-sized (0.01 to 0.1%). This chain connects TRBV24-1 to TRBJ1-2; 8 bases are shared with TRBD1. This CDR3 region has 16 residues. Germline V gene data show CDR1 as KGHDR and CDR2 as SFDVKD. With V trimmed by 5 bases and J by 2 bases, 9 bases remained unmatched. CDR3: CATSAFGAGGNYGYTF. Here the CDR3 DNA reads TGTGCCACCAGTGCCTTCGGGGCAGGGGGCAACTATGGCTACACCTTC.

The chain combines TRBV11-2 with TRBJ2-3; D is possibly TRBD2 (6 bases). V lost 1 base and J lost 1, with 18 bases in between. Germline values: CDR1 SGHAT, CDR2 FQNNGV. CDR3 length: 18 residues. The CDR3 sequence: CASSLGAGTSVGTDTQYF. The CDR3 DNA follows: TGTGCCAGCAGCTTAGGGGCGGGAACATCAGTGGGCACAGATACGCAGTATTTT. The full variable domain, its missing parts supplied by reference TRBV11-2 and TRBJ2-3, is EAGVAQSPRYKIIEKRQSVAFWCNPISGHATLYWYQQILGQGPKLLIQFQNNGVVDDSQLPKDRFSAERLKGVDSTLKIQPAKLEDSAVYLCASSLGAGTSVGTDTQYFGPGTRLTVL.

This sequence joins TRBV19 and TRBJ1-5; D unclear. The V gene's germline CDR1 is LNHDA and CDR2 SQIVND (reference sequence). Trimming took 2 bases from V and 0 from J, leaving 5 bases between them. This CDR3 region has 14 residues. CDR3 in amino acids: CASSIRTSNQPQHF. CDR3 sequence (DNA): TGTGCCAGTAGTATAAGGACTAGCAATCAGCCCCAGCATTTT.

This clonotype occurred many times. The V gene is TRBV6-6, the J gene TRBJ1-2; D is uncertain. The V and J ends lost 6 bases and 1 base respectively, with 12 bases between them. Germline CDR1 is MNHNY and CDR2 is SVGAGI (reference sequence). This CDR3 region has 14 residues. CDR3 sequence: CASSLLDRNYGYTF. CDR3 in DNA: TGTGCCAGCAGCCTTTTAGATCGTAACTATGGCTACACCTTC.

The CDR3 reads CAGRAYEQYF. Here the CDR3 DNA reads TGCGCCGGGAGGGCCTACGAGCAGTACTTC. The chain has TRBV10-2 and TRBJ2-7; 7 positions match TRBD2. Losses at the gene ends were 11 bases for V and 2 bases for J; bases not matched to a gene: 0. The CDR3 totals 10 residues. Germline CDR1 and CDR2: WSHSY and SAAADI.

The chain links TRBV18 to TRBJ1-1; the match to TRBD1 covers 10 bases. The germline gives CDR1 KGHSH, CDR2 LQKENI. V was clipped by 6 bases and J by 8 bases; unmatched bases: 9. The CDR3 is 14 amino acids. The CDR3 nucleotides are TGTGCCAGCTCGTCCGGGACAGGGGTGGAAGAAGCTTTCTTT. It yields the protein CASSSGTGVEEAFF.

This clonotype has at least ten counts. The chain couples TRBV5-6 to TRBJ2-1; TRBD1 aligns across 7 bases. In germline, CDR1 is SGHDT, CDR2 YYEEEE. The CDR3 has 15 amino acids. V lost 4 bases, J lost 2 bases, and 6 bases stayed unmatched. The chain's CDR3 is CASSRRQGTYNEQFF. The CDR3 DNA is TGTGCCAGCAGCAGACGACAGGGAACCTACAATGAGCAGTTCTTC. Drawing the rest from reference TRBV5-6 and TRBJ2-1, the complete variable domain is DAGVTQSPTHLIKTRGQQVTLRCSPKSGHDTVSWYQQALGQGPQFIFQYYEEEERQRGNFPDRFSGHQFPNYSSELNVNALLLGDSALYLCASSRRQGTYNEQFFGPGTRLTVL.

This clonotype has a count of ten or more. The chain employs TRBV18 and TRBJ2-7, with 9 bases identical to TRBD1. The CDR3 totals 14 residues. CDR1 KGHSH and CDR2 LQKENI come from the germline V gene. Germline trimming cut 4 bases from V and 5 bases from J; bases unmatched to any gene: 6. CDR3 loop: CASSRGGQGNEQYF. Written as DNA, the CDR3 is TGTGCCAGCTCACGGGGAGGACAGGGGAACGAGCAGTACTTC.

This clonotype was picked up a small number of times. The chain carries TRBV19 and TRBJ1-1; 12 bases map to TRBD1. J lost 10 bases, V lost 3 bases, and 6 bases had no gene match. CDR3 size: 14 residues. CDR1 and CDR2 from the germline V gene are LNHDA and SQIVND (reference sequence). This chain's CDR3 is CASSMMGQGATAFF. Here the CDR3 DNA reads TGTGCCAGTAGTATGATGGGACAGGGGGCAACAGCTTTCTTT.

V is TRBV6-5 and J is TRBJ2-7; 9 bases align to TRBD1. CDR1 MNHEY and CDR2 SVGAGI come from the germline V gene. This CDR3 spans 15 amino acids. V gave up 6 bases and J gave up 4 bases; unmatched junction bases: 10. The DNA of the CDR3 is TGTGCCAGCAGGCCCGGGACAGGGAACGAGTACGAGCAGTACTTC. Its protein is CASRPGTGNEYEQYF.